What follows are 26 T cell receptor beta chains derived from one specimen sequenced in a study of sequential checkpoint blockade in melanoma. The assay was immunoSEQ multiplex PCR, and TCRdb's table has in-frame clones only and misses some. The data show 32,000 or so clones, with 82% seen just once and about 18% held by the top ten. As to treatment: randomized to nivolumab then ipilimumab (arm A) or the reverse (arm B). The sequences come from CD8+ T cells sorted from blood (inferred from file names), collected from a patient given nivolumab and ipilimumab in sequence. The origin of the receptors is a human donor with melanoma.

The chain has TRBV9 and TRBJ2-3; a possible D gene is TRBD1 (6 bases). The CDR3 is made up of 17 amino acids. CDR1 is SGDLS, CDR2 YYNGEE, per germline. Trimming shortened V by 0 bases and J by 1 base, and 15 bases separated the two germline ends. In DNA, the CDR3 is TGTGCCAGCAGCGTAGTTGTCGGGACATTAGGCACAGATACGCAGTATTTT. Translating gives CASSVVVGTLGTDTQYF.

V gene TRBV2 combines with J gene TRBJ1-2; 9 nucleotides line up with TRBD1. The length of the CDR3 is 15 residues. After removal of 4 bases from V and 8 bases from J, the junction contained 11 bases not matched to a gene. Germline CDR1 and CDR2: SNHLY and FYNNEI. As DNA, the CDR3 is TGTGCCAGCAGTGGGGTGTCAGACAGGGGGAACGGCTACACCTTC. It yields the protein CASSGVSDRGNGYTF.

In this sample, this clone turned up a few times. Other nucleotide sequences from this sample produce the same CDR3. The chain combines TRBV4-3 with TRBJ1-1, with 7 nucleotides matching TRBD1. This CDR3 contains 14 residues. Germline CDR1 is LGHNA and CDR2 is YSLEER. V gave up 1 base and J gave up 5 bases; unmatched junction bases: 4. The CDR3 protein is CASSQGQGWTEAFF. The CDR3 DNA is TGCGCCAGCAGCCAAGGACAGGGATGGACTGAAGCTTTCTTT.

V usage is TRBV4-1 and J usage is TRBJ1-1, with unresolved D. Trimming removed 1 base from V and 5 bases from J, with 8 bases in between. The V gene's germline CDR1 is MGHRA and CDR2 YSYEKL. The CDR3 loop spans 13 amino acids. The CDR3 DNA is TGCGCCAGCAGCCAAGCTGGGAGGACTGAAGCTTTCTTT. It specifies CASSQAGRTEAFF.

The V call is TRBV5-6, the J call TRBJ2-7, with D unresolved. Trimming left V 2 bases short and J 2 bases short, with 8 bases between. The CDR3 length is 13 residues. CDR1 and CDR2 from the germline V gene are SGHDT and YYEEEE. The CDR3 DNA is TGTGCCAGCAGCTTCCCCGCGGCCTACGAGCAGTACTTC. Amino acids: CASSFPAAYEQYF.

The chain links TRBV11-2 to TRBJ2-5; 9 positions agree with TRBD2. The CDR3 has 16 amino acids. V lost 0 bases to trimming and J lost 4 bases; unmatched junction nucleotides: 6. Germline V gives CDR1 SGHAT, CDR2 FQNNGV. The CDR3 nucleotides read TGTGCCAGCAGCTTAGATCTTGGTAGCGGGGGAGAGACCCAGTACTTC. It yields the protein CASSLDLGSGGETQYF.

This clone appeared once. This chain joins TRBV27 and TRBJ1-5, with TRBD1 matching over 8 bases. The trim removed 5 bases at V and 2 bases at J, leaving 2 bases unmatched. CDR1 and CDR2 from the germline V gene are MNHEY and SMNVEV (reference sequence). This CDR3 has 14 residues. CDR3 bases: TGTGCCAGCAGTGACAGGGGTGGCAATCAGCCCCAGCATTTT. Encoded protein: CASSDRGGNQPQHF.

The V gene is TRBV6-5, the J gene TRBJ1-3; no reliable D call. V was pared by 0 bases and J by 0 bases, with 6 bases between. Germline CDR1 and CDR2: MNHEY and SVGAGI. The CDR3 has 15 amino acids. This CDR3 reads CASSYSPHSGNTIYF. DNA of the CDR3: TGTGCCAGCAGTTACTCTCCACACTCTGGAAACACCATATATTTT.

This chain connects TRBV9 to TRBJ2-5, with 11 bases matching TRBD2. From germline, CDR1 is SGDLS and CDR2 YYNGEE. V was clipped by 3 bases and J by 4 bases; unmatched bases: 17. This CDR3 comprises 19 residues. CDR3 DNA sequence: TGTGCCAGCAGCGCTGCTATTTATAGCGGGGGGGCTACCAGAGAGACCCAGTACTTC. Translation: CASSAAIYSGGATRETQYF. Full variable domain (missing parts from reference TRBV9 and TRBJ2-5): DSGVTQTPKHLITATGQRVTLRCSPRSGDLSVYWYQQSLDQGLQFLIQYYNGEERAKGNILERFSAQQFPDLHSELNLSSLELGDSALYFCASSAAIYSGGATRETQYFGPGTRLLVL.

The rearrangement links TRBV2 to TRBJ1-1, with D tentatively TRBD1 (5 bases). The V and J ends lost 2 bases and 4 bases respectively, with 8 bases between them. The CDR3 sequence is 13 residues long. CDR1 is SNHLY and CDR2 is FYNNEI in the germline V gene. CDR3 loop: CASSERDFTEAFF. CDR3 bases: TGTGCCAGCAGTGAAAGGGACTTCACTGAAGCTTTCTTT.

V gene TRBV30 combines with J gene TRBJ1-1, with D maybe TRBD1 (6 bases). The CDR3 is 13 residues long. V was pared by 3 bases and J by 2 bases, with 10 bases between. The V gene's germline CDR1 is GTSNPN and CDR2 SVGIG (reference sequence). The CDR3 DNA reads TGTGCCTGGAGCATGGACAGCAACACTGAAGCTTTCTTT. Amino acids: CAWSMDSNTEAFF. The complete variable domain, with remaining parts taken from reference TRBV30 and TRBJ1-1, reads SQTIHQWPATLVQPVGSPLSLECTVEGTSNPNLYWYRQAAGRGLQLLFYSVGIGQISSEVPQNLSASRPQDRQFILSSKKLLLSDSGFYLCAWSMDSNTEAFFGQGTRLTVV.

The V gene is TRBV19, the J gene TRBJ2-4; TRBD1 agrees at 7 bases. Germline CDR1 and CDR2: LNHDA and SQIVND (reference sequence). V gave up 7 bases and J gave up 0 bases; unmatched junction bases: 15. The length of the CDR3 is 18 residues. The CDR3 loop is CASTGRGGPKLAKNIQYF. In nucleotides, the CDR3 is TGTGCCAGTACTGGTCGAGGGGGCCCTAAACTAGCCAAAAACATTCAGTACTTC. The whole variable domain, remainder taken from reference TRBV19 and TRBJ2-4, is DGGITQSPKYLFRKEGQNVTLSCEQNLNHDAMYWYRQDPGQGLRLIYYSQIVNDFQKGDIAEGYSVSREKKESFPLTVTSAQKNPTAFYLCASTGRGGPKLAKNIQYFGAGTRLSVL.

The gene calls are TRBV28 and TRBJ2-2; 7 nucleotides match TRBD1. Trimming took 6 bases from V and 5 from J; bases not matched to a gene: 12. Germline CDR1 is MDHEN and CDR2 is SYDVKM. This CDR3 has 16 residues. The CDR3 DNA sequence: TGTGCCAGCAGCGCTGACAGGGAAGGGAATACCGGGGAGCTGTTTTTT. Translating it yields CASSADREGNTGELFF. Supplemented by reference TRBV28 and TRBJ2-2, the full variable domain reads DVKVTQSSRYLVKRTGEKVFLECVQDMDHENMFWYRQDPGLGLRLIYFSYDVKMKEKGDIPEGYSVSREKKERFSLILESASTNQTSMYLCASSADREGNTGELFFGEGSRLTVL.

A word on this clone: The same CDR3 arises from other DNA sequences in this sample as well. The gene calls are TRBV27 and TRBJ1-1; D is uncertain. In germline, CDR1 is MNHEY, CDR2 SMNVEV (reference sequence). V was trimmed by 5 bases and J by 2 bases, leaving 12 bases between them. This CDR3 comprises 14 residues. The CDR3 protein is CASSLGRVNTEAFF. In DNA, the CDR3 is TGTGCCAGCAGTCTGGGCAGAGTAAACACTGAAGCTTTCTTT.

The rearrangement links TRBV5-4 to TRBJ2-4; weak D call: TRBD2 (6 bases). Germline lookup yields CDR1 SGHNT and CDR2 YYREEE (reference sequence). This CDR3 spans 14 amino acids. The V end was cut by 0 bases, the J end by 7 bases, with 11 bases between. This CDR3 reads CASSLGGEVNIQYF. The CDR3 DNA follows: TGTGCCAGCAGCTTGGGGGGGGAGGTGAACATTCAGTACTTC.

This sequence joins TRBV11-2 and TRBJ2-2; no clear D gene. Germline V gene lookup returns CDR1 SGHAT and CDR2 FQNNGV. V was trimmed by 1 base and J by 2 bases, leaving 8 bases between them. CDR3 size: 15 residues. CDR3 DNA: TGTGCCAGCAGCTTAGTGGGCAGAAACACCGGGGAGCTGTTTTTT. Its translation: CASSLVGRNTGELFF.

The V gene is TRBV11-2, the J gene TRBJ1-2; 10 bases line up with TRBD1. Losses at the gene ends were 2 bases for V and 2 bases for J; bases not matched to a gene: 11. The CDR3 consists of 18 residues. The germline gives CDR1 SGHAT, CDR2 FQNNGV. The CDR3 DNA sequence: TGTGCCAGCAGCTTATCCGAGACAGGGGGCTCGACCAACTATGGCTACACCTTC. This encodes CASSLSETGGSTNYGYTF.

V gene TRBV5-6 combines with J gene TRBJ1-2; TRBD1 matches at 7 bases. The CDR3 contains 15 residues. Trimming cost V 3 bases and J 4 bases; bases outside gene matches: 9. Per the germline V gene, CDR1 is SGHDT and CDR2 is YYEEEE. The CDR3 loop reads CASSWDQTGAYGYTF. CDR3 bases: TGTGCCAGCAGCTGGGACCAAACAGGGGCCTATGGCTACACCTTC.

V and J are TRBV19 and TRBJ2-1; 8 bases match TRBD2. V lost 3 bases and J lost 0; bases outside the gene matches: 10. CDR1 and CDR2 from the germline V gene are LNHDA and SQIVND (reference sequence). The CDR3 is made up of 18 amino acids. DNA for the CDR3: TGTGCCAGTAGTATCGCGGGAGGCCCTCTCAGCTCCTACAATGAGCAGTTCTTC. Amino acids: CASSIAGGPLSSYNEQFF. The full variable domain, in which reference TRBV19 and TRBJ2-1 provide the parts outside the CDR3, is DGGITQSPKYLFRKEGQNVTLSCEQNLNHDAMYWYRQDPGQGLRLIYYSQIVNDFQKGDIAEGYSVSREKKESFPLTVTSAQKNPTAFYLCASSIAGGPLSSYNEQFFGPGTRLTVL.

The chain employs TRBV19 and TRBJ2-3, with 7 bases aligning to TRBD1. The CDR3 extends over 15 amino acids. Germline-derived CDR1 and CDR2 are LNHDA and SQIVND (reference sequence). The trim removed 3 bases at V and 1 base at J, leaving 4 bases unmatched. The CDR3 reads CASSIEGGGTDTQYF. CDR3 coding DNA: TGTGCCAGTAGTATTGAAGGGGGCGGCACAGATACGCAGTATTTT. Complete variable domain (other parts from reference TRBV19 and TRBJ2-3): DGGITQSPKYLFRKEGQNVTLSCEQNLNHDAMYWYRQDPGQGLRLIYYSQIVNDFQKGDIAEGYSVSREKKESFPLTVTSAQKNPTAFYLCASSIEGGGTDTQYFGPGTRLTVL.

The chain links TRBV5-6 to TRBJ2-7; 8 bases line up with TRBD1. The CDR3 length is 14 residues. The junction had 4 bases not matched to a gene; V was cut back by 5 bases and J by 0 bases. Germline lookup yields CDR1 SGHDT and CDR2 YYEEEE. Here the CDR3 reads CASRPTGGSYEQYF. The CDR3 DNA is TGTGCCAGCAGACCAACAGGGGGCTCCTACGAGCAGTACTTC.

V is TRBV27 and J is TRBJ1-6; D unresolved. The germline V and J ends were trimmed by 0 bases and 0 bases, with 6 bases remaining between them. This CDR3 contains 16 residues. Per germline, CDR1 MNHEY and CDR2 SMNVEV (reference sequence). The CDR3 region is CASSLSGSSYNSPLHF. The CDR3 nucleotides are TGTGCCAGCAGTTTATCGGGGAGCTCCTATAATTCACCCCTCCACTTT.

The rearrangement links TRBV9 to TRBJ1-4; D possibly corresponds to TRBD1 (5 bases). The CDR3 length is 15 residues. CDR1 SGDLS and CDR2 YYNGEE come from the germline V gene. Trimming left V 4 bases short and J 0 bases short, with 10 bases between. CDR3 protein: CASSLGGATNEKLFF. CDR3 in DNA: TGTGCCAGCAGCCTCGGGGGGGCAACTAATGAAAAACTGTTTTTT.

The chain uses TRBV27 and TRBJ1-6; D is perhaps TRBD1 (6 bases). This CDR3 is built from 17 residues. CDR1 is MNHEY and CDR2 is SMNVEV in the germline V gene (reference sequence). The V and J ends lost 3 bases and 5 bases respectively, with 17 bases between them. The CDR3 reads CASSLGPWGLNNSPLHF. In nucleotides, the CDR3 is TGTGCCAGCAGTTTGGGGCCTTGGGGGCTGAATAATTCACCCCTCCACTTT.

This rearrangement joins TRBV30 to TRBJ1-6; 9 positions agree with TRBD1. V was pared by 5 bases and J by 7 bases, with 6 bases of the junction left unmatched. The CDR3 totals 14 residues. Germline V gene sequence: CDR1 GTSNPN, CDR2 SVGIG (reference sequence). The CDR3 DNA sequence: TGTGCCTGGGGTTGGGGGACAGGGAATTCACCCCTCCACTTT. This codes for CAWGWGTGNSPLHF.

This clone was observed a few times. The rearrangement joins TRBV28 to TRBJ1-2; 10 nucleotides match TRBD1. Trimming cost V 1 base and J 7 bases; bases outside gene matches: 6. The CDR3 consists of 15 residues. CDR1 is MDHEN, CDR2 SYDVKM, per germline. CDR3 residues: CASSLFDRGPAGYTF. The CDR3 nucleotides read TGTGCCAGCAGTTTATTTGACAGGGGGCCCGCTGGCTACACCTTC.